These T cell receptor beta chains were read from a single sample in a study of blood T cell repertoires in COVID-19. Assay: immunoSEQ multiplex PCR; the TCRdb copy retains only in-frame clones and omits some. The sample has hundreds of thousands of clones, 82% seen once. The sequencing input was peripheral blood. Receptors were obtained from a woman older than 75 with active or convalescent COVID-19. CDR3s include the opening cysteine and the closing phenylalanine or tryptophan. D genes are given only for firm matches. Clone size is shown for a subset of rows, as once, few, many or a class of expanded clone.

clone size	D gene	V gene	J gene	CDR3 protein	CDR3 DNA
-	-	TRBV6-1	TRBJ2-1	CASSARTRSSYNEQFF	TGTGCCAGCAGTGCGCGGACTCGGAGCTCCTACAATGAGCAGTTCTTC
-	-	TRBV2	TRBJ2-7	CASSGARGNYEQYF	TGTGCCAGCAGTGGCGCTAGGGGGAACTACGAGCAGTACTTC
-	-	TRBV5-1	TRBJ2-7	CASSLGQLYEQYF	TGCGCCAGCAGCTTAGGACAGCTCTACGAGCAGTACTTC
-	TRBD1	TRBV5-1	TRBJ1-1	CASSLAGQVNTEAFF	TGCGCCAGCAGCTTGGCCGGACAGGTGAACACTGAAGCTTTCTTT
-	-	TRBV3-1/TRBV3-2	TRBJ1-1	CASSQAGETSEAFF	TGTGCCAGCAGCCAAGCAGGTGAAACGTCTGAAGCTTTCTTT
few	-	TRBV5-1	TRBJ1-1	CASSLDSVAEAFF	TGCGCCAGCAGCTTGGATTCTGTTGCTGAAGCTTTCTTT
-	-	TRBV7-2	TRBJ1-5	CASSFTGYSNQPQHF	TGTGCCAGCAGCTTTACAGGTTATAGCAATCAGCCCCAGCATTTT
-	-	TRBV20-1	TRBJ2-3	CSASRQGGTDTQYF	TGCAGTGCTAGTCGGCAGGGCGGAACAGATACGCAGTATTTT
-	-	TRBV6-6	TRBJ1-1	CASSLQAALAFF	TGTGCCAGCAGTTTACAGGCCGCTTTAGCTTTCTTT
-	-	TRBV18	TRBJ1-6	CASSLAEGNSPLHF	TGTGCCAGCTCACTGGCGGAGGGGAATTCACCCCTCCACTTT
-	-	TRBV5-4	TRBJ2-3	CASSPWDKKVSTDTQYF	TGTGCCAGCAGCCCCTGGGACAAGAAGGTTAGCACAGATACGCAGTATTTT
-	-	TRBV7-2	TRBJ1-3	CASSSGGVAGNTIYF	TGTGCCAGCAGCTCCGGGGGTGTGGCCGGAAACACCATATATTTT
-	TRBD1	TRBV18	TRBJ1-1	CASSRDSNTEAFF	TGTGCCAGCTCACGGGACAGTAACACTGAAGCTTTCTTT
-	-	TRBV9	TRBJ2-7	CASSVDPQGSEQYF	TGTGCCAGCAGCGTAGATCCCCAGGGGTCCGAGCAGTACTTC
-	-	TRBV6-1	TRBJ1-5	CASSEQVTGSQPQHF	TGTGCCAGCAGTGAACAGGTAACAGGTAGTCAGCCCCAGCATTTT
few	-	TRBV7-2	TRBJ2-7	CASSPSGAHYEQYF	TGTGCCAGCAGCCCTTCAGGGGCACACTACGAGCAGTACTTC
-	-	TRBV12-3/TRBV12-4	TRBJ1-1	CASSWAENTEAFF	TGTGCCAGCAGCTGGGCAGAGAACACTGAAGCTTTCTTT
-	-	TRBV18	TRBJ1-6	CASSNEAPNSPLHF	TGTGCCAGCTCAAACGAGGCCCCGAATTCACCCCTCCACTTT
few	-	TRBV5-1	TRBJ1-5	CASSLMGRSNQPQHF	TGCGCCAGCAGCCTGATGGGCAGAAGCAATCAGCCCCAGCATTTT
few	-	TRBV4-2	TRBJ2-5	CASSQDKGWQETQYF	TGTGCCAGCAGCCAAGATAAGGGGTGGCAAGAGACCCAGTACTTC
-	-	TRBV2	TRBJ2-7	CASTDQRGRREQYF	TGTGCCAGCACTGACCAAAGGGGTCGGCGCGAGCAGTACTTC
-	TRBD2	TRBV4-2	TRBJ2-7	CASSPSTSVAYEQYF	TGTGCCAGCAGCCCTTCCACTAGCGTGGCCTACGAGCAGTACTTC
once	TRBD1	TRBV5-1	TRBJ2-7	CASTEPGTESYEQYF	TGCGCCAGCACCGAACCCGGGACAGAGAGTTACGAGCAGTACTTC
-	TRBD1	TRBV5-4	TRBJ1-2	CASSPGTGVFYGYTF	TGTGCCAGCAGCCCAGGGACAGGAGTTTTCTATGGCTACACCTTC
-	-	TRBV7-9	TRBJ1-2	CASSRGREDGYTF	TGTGCCAGCAGCCGGGGCAGGGAGGATGGCTACACCTTC
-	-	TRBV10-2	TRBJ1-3	CASRSAAGNTIYF	TGCGCCAGCAGGTCGGCGGCTGGAAACACCATATATTTT
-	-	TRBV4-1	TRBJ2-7	CASSGIALSSYEQYF	TGCGCCAGCAGCGGTATAGCCTTGAGCTCCTACGAGCAGTACTTC
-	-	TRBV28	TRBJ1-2	CASSDFLGDYTF	TGTGCCAGCAGTGACTTCCTCGGTGACTACACCTTC
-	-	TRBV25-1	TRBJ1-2	CASSEYGRGSHYGYTF	TGTGCCAGCAGTGAATATGGTAGAGGTTCCCACTATGGCTACACCTTC
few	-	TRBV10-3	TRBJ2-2	CAITGTQGNTGELFF	TGTGCCATCACCGGGACTCAGGGAAACACCGGGGAGCTGTTTTTT
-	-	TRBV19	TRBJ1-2	CASSIGGSYGYTF	TGTGCCAGTAGTATCGGAGGAAGCTATGGCTACACCTTC
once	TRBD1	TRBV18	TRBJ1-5	CASSPLGQGQPQHF	TGTGCCAGCTCACCGTTGGGACAGGGGCAGCCCCAGCATTTT
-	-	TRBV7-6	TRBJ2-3	CASSLSSGSTDTQYF	TGTGCCAGCAGCTTATCCAGCGGAAGCACAGATACGCAGTATTTT
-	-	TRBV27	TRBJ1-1	CASRVRGNTEAFF	TGTGCCAGCAGAGTCCGGGGGAACACTGAAGCTTTCTTT
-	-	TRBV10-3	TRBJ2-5	CAISESSASGETQYF	TGTGCCATCAGTGAGTCGAGTGCCTCCGGAGAGACCCAGTACTTC
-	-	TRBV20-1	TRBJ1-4	CSASAAGKEKLFF	TGCAGTGCTAGTGCGGCAGGGAAAGAAAAACTGTTTTTT
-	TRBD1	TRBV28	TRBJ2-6	CASSSRTGGSGANVLTF	TGTGCCAGCAGTTCGCGGACAGGGGGAAGTGGGGCCAACGTCCTGACTTTC
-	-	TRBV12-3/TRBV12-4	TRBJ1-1	CASSSSVNTEAFF	TGTGCCAGCAGTTCGTCGGTGAACACTGAAGCTTTCTTT
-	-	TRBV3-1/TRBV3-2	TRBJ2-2	CASSQEAGYRSTGELFF	TGCGCCAGCAGCCAAGAGGCCGGGTATAGGAGCACCGGGGAGCTGTTTTTT
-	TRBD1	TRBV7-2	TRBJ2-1	CASSSTGTNYNEQFF	TGTGCCAGCAGCTCGACAGGGACGAACTACAATGAGCAGTTCTTC
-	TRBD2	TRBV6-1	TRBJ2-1	CASSVLEGGGHDEQFF	TGTGCCAGCAGTGTCCTTGAGGGCGGGGGGCATGATGAGCAGTTCTTC
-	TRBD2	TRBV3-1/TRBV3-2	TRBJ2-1	CASSQDSVSASGRAYVYEQFF	TGTGCCAGCAGCCAAGATAGCGTTTCGGCTAGCGGGAGGGCCTACGTCTATGAGCAGTTCTTC
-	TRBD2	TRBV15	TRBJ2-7	CATGSGSNKQYF	TGTGCCACCGGTAGCGGGAGTAACAAGCAGTACTTC
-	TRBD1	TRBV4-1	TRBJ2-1	CASSREDRGLLNEQFF	TGCGCCAGCAGCCGAGAGGACAGGGGACTGTTGAATGAGCAGTTCTTC
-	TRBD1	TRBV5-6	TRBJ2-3	CASSLRQGAKDTQYF	TGTGCCAGCAGCTTGCGACAGGGGGCGAAAGATACGCAGTATTTT
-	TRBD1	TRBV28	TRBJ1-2	CASSFLAGGGSGYTF	TGTGCCAGCAGTTTCCTCGCAGGGGGCGGGTCTGGCTACACCTTC
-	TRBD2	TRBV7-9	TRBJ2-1	CASSLGGLAGGNEQFF	TGTGCCAGCAGCTTAGGTGGACTAGCGGGGGGGAATGAGCAGTTCTTC
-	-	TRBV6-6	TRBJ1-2	CASRTTGTRGHYGYTF	TGTGCCAGCAGAACCACCGGGACCAGGGGCCACTATGGCTACACCTTC
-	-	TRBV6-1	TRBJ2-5	CASSEKAAWYQETQYF	TGTGCCAGCAGTGAAAAAGCCGCCTGGTACCAAGAGACCCAGTACTTC
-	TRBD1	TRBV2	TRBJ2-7	CASSEQGVSYEQYF	TGTGCCAGCAGTGAACAGGGGGTCTCCTACGAGCAGTACTTC
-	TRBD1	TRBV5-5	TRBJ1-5	CASSWGQGNQPQHF	TGTGCCAGCAGCTGGGGACAGGGGAATCAGCCCCAGCATTTT
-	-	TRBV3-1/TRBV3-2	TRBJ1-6	CASSQDHSSGSPLHF	TGTGCCAGCAGCCAAGATCATAGCTCCGGTTCACCCCTCCACTTT
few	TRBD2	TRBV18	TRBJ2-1	CASSPLSSGGEDEQFF	TGTGCCAGCTCACCACTTTCCAGCGGGGGGGAGGATGAGCAGTTCTTC
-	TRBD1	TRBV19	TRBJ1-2	CASSMTGFGYTF	TGTGCCAGTAGTATGACAGGGTTTGGCTACACCTTC
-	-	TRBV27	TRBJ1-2	CASSSDSRMRGYTF	TGTGCCAGCAGTTCGGACAGCAGGATGCGGGGCTACACCTTC